This note documents a single T cell receptor (beta chain) sequence. As yet, its antigen is unknown. Looked up from germline, CDR1 is SGHAT and CDR2 is FQNNGV. Trimming took off 3 bases at V and 1 base at J, with 10 bases between the two ends. CDR3 length equals 15 residues. Use of 60 Vbeta and 13 Jbeta primers characterized the PCR. Sequencing was performed with immunoSEQ multiplex PCR; in TCRdb, only in-frame clones are kept and a portion is missing. The sample lists tens of thousands of clones; around 68% were seen once. These data originate in a study of cytomegalovirus exposure and HLA in healthy donors. Background on the study: Approximately 80 million unique TCRs from HLA-typed donors were held in an early data release. Whole-study findings and limits: In a later analysis, TCR association rates varied by HLA locus: DRB1 most, HLA-C fewest. Immune exposure data for these donors was limited to CMV serostatus. Earlier results showed most TCR beta V segments being productive about 87% or about 30% of the time.

The TCR originated in a middle-aged man in good health and CMV-seropositive. V is TRBV11-2 and J is TRBJ2-1; possible D gene TRBD1, 5 bases. What was sequenced was PBMCs. CDR3 sequence reads: CASSFSQGSYNEQFF. The CDR3 coding sequence is TGTGCCAGCAGCTTTTCCCAGGGTTCCTACAATGAGCAGTTCTTC.